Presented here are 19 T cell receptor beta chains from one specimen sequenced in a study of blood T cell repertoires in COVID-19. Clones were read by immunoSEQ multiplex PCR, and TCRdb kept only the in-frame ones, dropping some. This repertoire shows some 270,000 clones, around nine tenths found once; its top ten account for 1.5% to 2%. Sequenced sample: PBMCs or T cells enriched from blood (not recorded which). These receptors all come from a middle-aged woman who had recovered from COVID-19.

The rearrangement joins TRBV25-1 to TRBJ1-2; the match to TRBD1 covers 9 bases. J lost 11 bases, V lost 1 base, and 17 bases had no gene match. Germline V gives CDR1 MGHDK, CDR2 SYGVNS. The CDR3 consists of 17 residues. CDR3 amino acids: CASSEWGQGNAGRGYTF. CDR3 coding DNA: TGTGCCAGCAGTGAATGGGGACAGGGAAACGCAGGGAGAGGGTACACCTTC.

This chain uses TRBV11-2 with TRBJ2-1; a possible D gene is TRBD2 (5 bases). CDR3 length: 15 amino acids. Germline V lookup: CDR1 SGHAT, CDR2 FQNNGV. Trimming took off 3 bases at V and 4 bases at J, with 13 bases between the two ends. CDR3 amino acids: CASSFSTGKYNEQFF. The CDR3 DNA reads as TGTGCCAGCAGCTTTTCCACGGGGAAGTACAATGAGCAGTTCTTC.

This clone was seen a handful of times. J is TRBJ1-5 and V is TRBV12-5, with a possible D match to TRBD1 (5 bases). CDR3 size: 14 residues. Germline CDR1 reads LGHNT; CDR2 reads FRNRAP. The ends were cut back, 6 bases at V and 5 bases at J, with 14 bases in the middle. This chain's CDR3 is CASGSGGYDQPQHF. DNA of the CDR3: TGTGCTAGTGGCTCCGGGGGGTATGATCAGCCCCAGCATTTT.

CDR3 sequence (DNA): TGTGCCAGCAGTTTGGACAGGGATACGCCCCAGCATTTT. The encoded protein is CASSLDRDTPQHF. V gene TRBV12-3 or TRBV12-4 combines with J gene TRBJ1-5; 8 bases map to TRBD1. V gave up 3 bases and J gave up 9 bases; unmatched junction bases: 4. The CDR3 extends over 13 amino acids.

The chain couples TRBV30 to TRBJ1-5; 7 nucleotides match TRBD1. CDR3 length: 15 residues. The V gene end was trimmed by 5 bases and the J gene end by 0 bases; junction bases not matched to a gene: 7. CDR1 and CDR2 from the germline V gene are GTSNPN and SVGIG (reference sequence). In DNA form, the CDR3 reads TGTGCCTGGGCCTCAGGGGGAACTAGCAATCAGCCCCAGCATTTT. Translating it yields CAWASGGTSNQPQHF.

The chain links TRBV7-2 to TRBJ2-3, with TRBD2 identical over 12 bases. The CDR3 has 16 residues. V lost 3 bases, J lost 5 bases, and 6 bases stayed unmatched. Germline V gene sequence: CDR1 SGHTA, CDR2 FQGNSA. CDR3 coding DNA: TGTGCCAGCAGCTTTTCTAGCGGGAGGGCCAGAGATACGCAGTATTTT. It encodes CASSFSSGRARDTQYF.

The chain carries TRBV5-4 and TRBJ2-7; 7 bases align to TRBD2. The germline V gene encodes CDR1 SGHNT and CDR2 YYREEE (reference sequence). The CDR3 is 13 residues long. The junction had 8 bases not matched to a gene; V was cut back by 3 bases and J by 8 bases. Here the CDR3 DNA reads TGTGCCAGCAGCTGGGAGGGGAGTCTTCAGCAGTACTTC. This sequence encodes CASSWEGSLQQYF.

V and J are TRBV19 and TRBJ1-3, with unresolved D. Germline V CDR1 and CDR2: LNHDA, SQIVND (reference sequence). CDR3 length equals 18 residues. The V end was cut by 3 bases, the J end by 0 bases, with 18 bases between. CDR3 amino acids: CASSIEATPLISGNTIYF. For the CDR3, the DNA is TGTGCCAGTAGTATCGAGGCCACTCCTCTAATCTCTGGAAACACCATATATTTT. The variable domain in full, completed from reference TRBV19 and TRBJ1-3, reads DGGITQSPKYLFRKEGQNVTLSCEQNLNHDAMYWYRQDPGQGLRLIYYSQIVNDFQKGDIAEGYSVSREKKESFPLTVTSAQKNPTAFYLCASSIEATPLISGNTIYFGEGSWLTVV.

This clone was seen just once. CDR3 DNA: TGTGCCAGCAGCCTATGGCGGGGGTGGACGCGGAATGAGCAGTTCTTC. This sequence encodes CASSLWRGWTRNEQFF. The J gene is TRBJ2-1, the V gene TRBV5-5; 7 positions agree with TRBD2. Looked up from germline, CDR1 is SGHKS and CDR2 is YYEKEE (reference sequence). V lost 4 bases, J lost 7 bases, and 14 bases stayed unmatched. This CDR3 contains 16 residues.

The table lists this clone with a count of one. The CDR3 coding sequence is TGTGCCAGCAGCTATTACTCCGGGTCCTATGGCTACACCTTC. It codes for CASSYYSGSYGYTF. The V and J genes are TRBV7-9 and TRBJ1-2; D is ambiguous. The CDR3 extends over 14 amino acids. V shed 4 bases and J shed 4 bases, with 13 bases lying between them. The V gene's germline CDR1 is SEHNR and CDR2 FQNEAQ (reference sequence).

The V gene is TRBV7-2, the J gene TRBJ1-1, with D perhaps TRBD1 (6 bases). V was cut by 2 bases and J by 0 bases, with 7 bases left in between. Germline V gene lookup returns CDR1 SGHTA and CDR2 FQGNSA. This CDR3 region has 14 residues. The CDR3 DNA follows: TGTGCCAGCAGCTTAAGGGGGATGAACACTGAAGCTTTCTTT. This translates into CASSLRGMNTEAFF.

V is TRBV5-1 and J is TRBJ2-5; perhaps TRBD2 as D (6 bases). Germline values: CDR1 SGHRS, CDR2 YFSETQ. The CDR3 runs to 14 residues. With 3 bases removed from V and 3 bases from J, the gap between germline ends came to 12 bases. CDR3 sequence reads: CASSSMGLEETQYF. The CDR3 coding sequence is TGCGCCAGCAGCTCCATGGGACTGGAAGAGACCCAGTACTTC.

Written as DNA, the CDR3 is TGTGCCAGCAGTTACTCGACGAGGGAGACCCAGTACTTC. Translating gives CASSYSTRETQYF. The chain links TRBV6-7 to TRBJ2-5; D is unclear. TRBV6-7 is recorded as an ORF, its role being uncertain. Trimming shortened V by 0 bases and J by 5 bases, and 7 bases separated the two germline ends. The CDR3 sequence is 13 residues long.

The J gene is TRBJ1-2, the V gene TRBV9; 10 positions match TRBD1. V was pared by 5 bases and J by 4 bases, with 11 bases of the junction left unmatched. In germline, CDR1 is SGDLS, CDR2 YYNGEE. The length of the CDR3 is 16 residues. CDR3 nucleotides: TGTGCCAGCAGGCCCGGGGGGACAGGGGAAGGCTATGGCTACACCTTC. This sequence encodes CASRPGGTGEGYGYTF.

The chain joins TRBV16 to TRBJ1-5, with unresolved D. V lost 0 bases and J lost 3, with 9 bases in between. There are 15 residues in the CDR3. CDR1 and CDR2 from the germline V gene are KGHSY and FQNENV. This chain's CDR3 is CASSQSIQINQPQHF. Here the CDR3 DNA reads TGTGCCAGCAGCCAATCTATACAAATCAATCAGCCCCAGCATTTT.

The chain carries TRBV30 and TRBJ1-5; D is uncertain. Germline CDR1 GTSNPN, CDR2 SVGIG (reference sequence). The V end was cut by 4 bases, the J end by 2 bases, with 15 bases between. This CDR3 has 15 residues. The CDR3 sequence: CAWISRVSGNQPQHF. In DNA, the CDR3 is TGTGCCTGGATCTCCCGGGTCTCAGGCAATCAGCCCCAGCATTTT.

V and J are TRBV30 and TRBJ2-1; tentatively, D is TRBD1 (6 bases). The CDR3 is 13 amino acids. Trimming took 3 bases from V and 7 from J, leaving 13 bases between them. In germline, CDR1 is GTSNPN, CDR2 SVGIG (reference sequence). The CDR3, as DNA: TGTGCCTGGAGCAAAACAGGGACGAATGAGCAGTTCTTC. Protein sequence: CAWSKTGTNEQFF.

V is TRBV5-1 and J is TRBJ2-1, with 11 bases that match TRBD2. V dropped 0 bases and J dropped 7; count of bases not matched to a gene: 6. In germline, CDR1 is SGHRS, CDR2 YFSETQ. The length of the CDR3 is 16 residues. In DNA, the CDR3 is TGCGCCAGCAGCTTGGAATATAGCGGGGGGGCTAATGAGCAGTTCTTC. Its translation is CASSLEYSGGANEQFF.

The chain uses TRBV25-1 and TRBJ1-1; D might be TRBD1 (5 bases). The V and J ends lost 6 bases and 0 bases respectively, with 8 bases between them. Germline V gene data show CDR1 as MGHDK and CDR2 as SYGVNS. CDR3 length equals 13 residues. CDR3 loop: CASSLGVNTEAFF. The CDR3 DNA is TGTGCCAGCAGCTTAGGGGTGAACACTGAAGCTTTCTTT.